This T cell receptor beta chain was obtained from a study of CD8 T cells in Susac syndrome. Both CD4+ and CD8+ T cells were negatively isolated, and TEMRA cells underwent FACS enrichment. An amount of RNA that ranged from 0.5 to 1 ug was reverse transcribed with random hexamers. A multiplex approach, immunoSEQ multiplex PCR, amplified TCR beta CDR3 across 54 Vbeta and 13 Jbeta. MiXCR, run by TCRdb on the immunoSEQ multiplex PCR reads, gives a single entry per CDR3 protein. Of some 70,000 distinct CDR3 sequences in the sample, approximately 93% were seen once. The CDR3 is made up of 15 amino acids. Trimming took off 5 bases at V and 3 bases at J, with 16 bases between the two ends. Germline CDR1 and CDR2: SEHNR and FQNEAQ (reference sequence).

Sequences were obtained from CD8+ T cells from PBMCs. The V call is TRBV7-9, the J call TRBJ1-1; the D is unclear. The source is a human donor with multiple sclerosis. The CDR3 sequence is CASSPPSLGYTEAFF. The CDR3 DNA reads TGTGCCAGCAGCCCCCCCTCCCTAGGGTACACTGAAGCTTTCTTT.